This T cell receptor beta chain was captured in a study of cytomegalovirus exposure and HLA in healthy donors. General study findings and limits: Most observed TCR sequences were rare, whereas some public TCRs were detected in many donors. In a later analysis, TCR beta V- and J-gene trimming was associated with a missense DCLRE1C variant.

The CDR3 is 15 amino acids. Trimming took off 0 bases at V and 2 bases at J, with 11 bases between the two ends. The germline CDR1 and CDR2 sequences are SNHLY and FYNNEI. Both 60 Vbeta primers and 13 Jbeta primers went into the PCR. This table comes from immunoSEQ multiplex PCR, and its TCRdb copy is limited to in-frame clones, with some not included. This table has around 150,000 clones, approximately 71% appearing once. As regards this clone: What it binds is unknown.

The V and J genes are TRBV2 and TRBJ2-7; no firm D call. The sequencing sample was made of PBMCs. This receptor was taken from a man aged 25 to 40 in good health and CMV-seronegative. CDR3 DNA: TGTGCCAGCAGTGAAGCTTTGGGCCTCACCTACGAGCAGTACTTC. Protein product: CASSEALGLTYEQYF.